What follows are 3 T cell receptor beta chains derived from one specimen sequenced in a study of technical replicates of blood from a handful of donors. TCRdb keeps only in-frame clones here, not all; method: immunoSEQ multiplex PCR. The profile shows 65,000 to 90,000 clones, just over 90% of them singletons. Sample: T cells isolated from PBMCs. The receptors here all came from a human donor in good health.

A few counts support this clone. The rearrangement joins TRBV6-1 to TRBJ1-5; D is undetermined. Germline lookup yields CDR1 MNHNS and CDR2 SASEGT. The CDR3 totals 14 residues. V shed 6 bases and J shed 0 bases, with 9 bases lying between them. The CDR3 DNA sequence: TGTGCCAGCAGAGAGTTCTATAGCAATCAGCCCCAGCATTTT. Its protein is CASREFYSNQPQHF.

The rearrangement links TRBV13 to TRBJ2-4, with 7 bases aligning to TRBD1. V trimming: 5 bases; J trimming: 1 base; junction bases outside the gene matches: 8. The CDR3 sequence is 16 residues long. The germline CDR1 and CDR2 sequences are PRHDT and FYEKMQ (reference sequence). CDR3 nucleotide sequence: TGTGCCAGCAGCACTCTACAGGGGATGGCCAAAAACATTCAGTACTTC. It translates to CASSTLQGMAKNIQYF.

The J gene is TRBJ2-7, the V gene TRBV28; TRBD1 is a possible D gene (6 bases). CDR1 and CDR2 from the germline V gene are MDHEN and SYDVKM. The CDR3 has 13 amino acids. The ends were cut back, 3 bases at V and 3 bases at J, with 9 bases in the middle. The CDR3 here is CASSLDSFYEQYF. CDR3 bases: TGTGCCAGCAGTTTGGACAGCTTCTACGAGCAGTACTTC.